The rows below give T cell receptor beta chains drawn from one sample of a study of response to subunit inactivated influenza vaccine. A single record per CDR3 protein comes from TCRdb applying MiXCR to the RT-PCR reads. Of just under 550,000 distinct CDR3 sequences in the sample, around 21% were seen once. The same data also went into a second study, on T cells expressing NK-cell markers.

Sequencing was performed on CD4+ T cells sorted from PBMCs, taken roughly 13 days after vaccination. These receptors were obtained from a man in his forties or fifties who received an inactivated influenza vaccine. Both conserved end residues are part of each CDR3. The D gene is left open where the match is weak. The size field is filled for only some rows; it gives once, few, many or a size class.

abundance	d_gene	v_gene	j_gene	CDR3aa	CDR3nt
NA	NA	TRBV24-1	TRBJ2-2	CATSDLRAELFF	TGTGCCACCAGTGATTTAAGGGCGGAGCTGTTTTTT
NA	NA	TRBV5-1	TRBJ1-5	CASSMGLNQPQHF	TGCGCCAGCAGCATGGGACTGAATCAGCCCCAGCATTTT
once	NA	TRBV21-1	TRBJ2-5	CASTPDRGEETQYF	TGTGCCAGCACCCCGGACAGGGGGGAAGAGACCCAGTACTTC
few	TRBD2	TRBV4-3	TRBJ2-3	CASSQGASSGSSTDTQYF	TGCGCCAGCAGCCAAGGGGCCTCTAGCGGGTCTAGCACAGATACGCAGTATTTT
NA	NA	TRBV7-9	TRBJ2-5	CASSFSGKLGKETQYF	TGTGCCAGCAGCTTTTCGGGGAAACTGGGCAAAGAGACCCAGTACTTC
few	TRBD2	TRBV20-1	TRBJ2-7	CSATSTSGISYEQYF	TGCAGTGCTACCTCGACTAGCGGGATTTCCTACGAGCAGTACTTC
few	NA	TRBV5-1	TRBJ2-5	CASSLAGSAEYF	TGCGCCAGCAGCTTGGCAGGGTCGGCGGAGTACTTC
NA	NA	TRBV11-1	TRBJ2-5	CASEAVSETQYF	TGTGCCAGCGAGGCCGTTTCTGAGACCCAGTACTTC
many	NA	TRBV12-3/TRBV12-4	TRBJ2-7	CASSLGNEQYF	TGTGCCAGCAGTTTAGGGAACGAGCAGTACTTC
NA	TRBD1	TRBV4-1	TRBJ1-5	CASSQAGQGVQPQHF	TGCGCCAGCAGCCAGGCTGGACAGGGGGTTCAGCCCCAGCATTTT
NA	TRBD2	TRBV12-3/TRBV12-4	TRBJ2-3	CASSTSGTSLQYF	TGTGCCAGCAGTACGTCCGGGACTAGTTTGCAGTATTTT
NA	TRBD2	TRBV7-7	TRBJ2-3	CASSFSGGPYTDTQYF	TGTGCTAGCAGCTTTAGCGGGGGGCCATACACAGATACGCAGTATTTT
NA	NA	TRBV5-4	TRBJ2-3	CASSSGRQTDTQYF	TGTGCCAGCAGCTCGGGACGGCAGACAGATACGCAGTATTTT
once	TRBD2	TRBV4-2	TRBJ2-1	CASSRTSGRYNNEQFF	TGTGCCAGCAGCAGGACTAGCGGGAGGTATAACAATGAGCAGTTCTTC
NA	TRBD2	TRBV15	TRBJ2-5	CATSRGGVRFQETQYF	TGTGCCACCAGCAGGGGGGGGGTCCGCTTCCAAGAGACCCAGTACTTC
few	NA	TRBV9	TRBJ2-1	CASSSSASLYNEQFF	TGTGCCAGCAGCTCCTCGGCCAGCTTATACAATGAGCAGTTCTTC
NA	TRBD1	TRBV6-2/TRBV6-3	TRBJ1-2	CASSYMAGGNQNYGYTF	TGTGCCAGCAGTTACATGGCAGGGGGCAACCAAAACTATGGCTACACCTTC
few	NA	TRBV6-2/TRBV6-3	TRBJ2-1	CATNRVPFHNEQFF	TGTGCCACCAACCGGGTCCCCTTCCACAATGAGCAGTTCTTC
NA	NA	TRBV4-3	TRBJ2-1	CASSQSSTRRDEQFF	TGCGCCAGCAGCCAATCGAGTACCCGCCGGGATGAGCAGTTCTTC
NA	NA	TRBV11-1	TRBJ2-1	CASSTDGNEQFF	TGTGCCAGCAGCACAGACGGGAATGAGCAGTTCTTC
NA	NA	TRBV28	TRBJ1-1	CASRWAPNTEAFF	TGTGCCAGCAGATGGGCCCCGAACACTGAAGCTTTCTTT
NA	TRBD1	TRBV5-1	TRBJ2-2	CASSGTGYGGELFF	TGCGCCAGCAGCGGGACAGGGTACGGCGGGGAGCTGTTTTTT
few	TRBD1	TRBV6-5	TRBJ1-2	CASSGQGRGYTF	TGTGCCAGCAGCGGACAGGGTCGTGGCTACACCTTC
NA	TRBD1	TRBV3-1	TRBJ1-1	CASIRRGQRITEAFF	TGTGCCAGCATCCGAAGGGGGCAGAGGATCACTGAAGCTTTCTTT
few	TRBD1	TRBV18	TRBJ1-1	CASSLGQVRTEAFF	TGTGCCAGCTCACTGGGACAGGTTCGCACTGAAGCTTTCTTT
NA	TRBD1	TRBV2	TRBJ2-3	CASSPDRGLLTDTQYF	TGTGCCAGCAGCCCGGACAGGGGACTTCTCACAGATACGCAGTATTTT
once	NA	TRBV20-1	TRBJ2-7	CSARDYQGWEYEQYF	TGCAGTGCTAGAGATTATCAGGGTTGGGAGTACGAGCAGTACTTC
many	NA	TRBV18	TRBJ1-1	CASSPHGDTEAFF	TGTGCCAGCTCACCACACGGAGACACTGAAGCTTTCTTT
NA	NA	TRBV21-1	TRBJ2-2	CASSKSLGQGLDSGELYF	TGTGCCAGCAGCAAATCCCTTGGACAGGGTTTGGATTCCGGGGAGCTGTATTTT
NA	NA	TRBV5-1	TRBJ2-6	CASSFGSSGANVLTF	TGCGCCAGCAGCTTTGGAAGCTCTGGGGCCAACGTCCTGACTTTC
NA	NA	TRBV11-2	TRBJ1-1	CASSLRDPGTRAEAFF	TGTGCCAGCAGCTTAAGGGATCCCGGGACGAGGGCTGAAGCTTTCTTT
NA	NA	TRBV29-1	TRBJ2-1	CSVEGLGVGNEQFF	TGCAGCGTTGAAGGACTAGGGGTAGGGAATGAGCAGTTCTTC
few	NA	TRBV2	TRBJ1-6	CASGRDKTPLHF	TGTGCCAGCGGCCGGGACAAAACGCCCCTCCACTTT
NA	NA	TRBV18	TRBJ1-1	CASSPLFIRERPNTEAFF	TGTGCCAGCTCACCACTTTTCATCAGGGAAAGGCCGAACACTGAAGCTTTCTTT
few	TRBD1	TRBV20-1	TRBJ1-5	CSARETGFAPQHF	TGCAGTGCTAGAGAGACAGGGTTTGCGCCCCAGCATTTT
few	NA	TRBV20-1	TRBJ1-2	CSARPTTARDYGYTF	TGCAGTGCTAGACCCACCACGGCCAGGGACTATGGCTACACCTTC
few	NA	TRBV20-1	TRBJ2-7	CSANRGLREYF	TGCAGTGCTAACCGTGGACTACGAGAGTACTTC
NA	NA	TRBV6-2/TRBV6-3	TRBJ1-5	CASSALSGNSNQPQHF	TGTGCCAGCAGTGCTTTGTCGGGGAATAGCAATCAGCCCCAGCATTTT
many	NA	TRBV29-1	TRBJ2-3	CSVEVRTTDTQYF	TGCAGCGTTGAAGTCAGGACCACAGATACGCAGTATTTT
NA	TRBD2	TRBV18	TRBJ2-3	CASSPTGTSADTQYF	TGTGCCAGCTCACCAACCGGGACTAGCGCAGATACGCAGTATTTT
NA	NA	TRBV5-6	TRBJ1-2	CASRRRFRGGYTF	TGTGCCAGCAGAAGAAGGTTCCGGGGCGGCTACACCTTC
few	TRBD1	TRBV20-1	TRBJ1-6	CSARGTGEIFNSPLHF	TGCAGTGCTAGAGGAACAGGGGAAATTTTTAATTCACCCCTCCACTTT
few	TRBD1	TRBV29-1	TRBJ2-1	CSVVNRGGYNEQFF	TGCAGCGTTGTAAACAGGGGTGGTTACAATGAGCAGTTCTTC
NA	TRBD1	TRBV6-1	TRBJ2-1	CASSGFSGQRIYNEQFF	TGTGCCAGCAGTGGATTTTCGGGACAGAGGATTTACAATGAGCAGTTCTTC
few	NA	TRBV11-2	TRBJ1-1	CASSLGRWTMNTEAFF	TGTGCCAGCAGCTTAGGACGGTGGACGATGAACACTGAAGCTTTCTTT
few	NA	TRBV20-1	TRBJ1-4	CSATADITNEKLFF	TGCAGTGCTACCGCTGACATCACTAATGAAAAACTGTTTTTT
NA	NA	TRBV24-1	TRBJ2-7	CATSDTRTDMYEQYF	TGTGCCACCAGTGATACAAGGACAGATATGTACGAGCAGTACTTC
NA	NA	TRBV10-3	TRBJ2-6	CAISELLTTSGANVLTF	TGTGCCATCAGTGAGCTCTTGACAACCTCTGGGGCCAACGTCCTGACTTTC
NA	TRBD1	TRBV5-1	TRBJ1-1	CASSTGTGGTEAFF	TGCGCCAGCAGCACCGGGACAGGGGGCACTGAAGCTTTCTTT
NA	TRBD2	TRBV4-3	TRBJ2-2	CASSQEIAGGPSTGELFF	TGCGCCAGCAGCCAAGAAATAGCGGGAGGGCCGAGCACCGGGGAGCTGTTTTTT
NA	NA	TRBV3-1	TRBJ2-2	CASSPRALENTGELFF	TGTGCCAGCAGCCCCCGAGCGCTAGAGAACACCGGGGAGCTGTTTTTT
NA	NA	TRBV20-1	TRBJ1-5	CSAPEGSANQPQHF	TGCAGTGCGCCGGAGGGGAGCGCCAATCAGCCCCAGCATTTT
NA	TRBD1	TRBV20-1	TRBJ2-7	CLLHCRCRDRGKAYEQYF	TGTCTCTTGCACTGCAGATGTAGAGACAGGGGGAAGGCCTACGAGCAGTACTTC
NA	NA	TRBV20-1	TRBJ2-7	CSAEKYYKQYF	TGCAGTGCTGAGAAGTACTACAAGCAGTACTTC
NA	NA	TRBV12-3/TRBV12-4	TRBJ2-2	CATAARLTNTGELFF	TGTGCCACTGCCGCTCGGCTAACGAACACCGGGGAGCTGTTTTTT
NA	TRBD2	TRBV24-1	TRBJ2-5	CATSDTTGLANQETQYF	TGTGCCACCAGTGATACCACGGGACTAGCGAACCAAGAGACCCAGTACTTC